Below are 12 T cell receptor beta chains sequenced from a single sample in a study of regulatory T cells in long-lasting Graves disease (dated by TCRdb to about 2021). To prepare the library, multiplex PCR was applied. The instrument was an Illumina HiSeq 4000. iRepertoire HTBI primers and Arm-PCR amplification of CDR3 regions were used to construct TCR beta libraries. TCRdb's own reprocessing of the public reads used fastp at Q25 and MiXCR and kept productive beta chains. Here each entry gathers all rows of one CDR3 protein and keeps the most common genes and DNA. The sample data list roughly 450,000 distinct CDR3 sequences, and around 20% of these were observed just once. Approximately 7.8% of the sample is in the top ten clones. In light of the paper, this sample's time point label describes: persistent/refractory GD, antithyroid drugs over 5 years with positive TRAb. RNA was extracted from PBMCs in TRIzol for both TCR sequencing and RNA sequencing.

The material was peripheral blood mononuclear cells (PBMCs), obtained when the disease was refractory, from a patient treated with antithyroid drugs. The receptors were sampled from a female donor with Graves disease.

By share of the sample, this clonotype is medium-sized. The J gene is TRBJ1-2, the V gene TRBV7-2, with D possibly being TRBD1 (5 bases). The germline V and J ends were trimmed by 2 bases and 0 bases, with 7 bases remaining between them. Germline V gene data show CDR1 as SGHTA and CDR2 as FQGNSA. The CDR3 has 14 amino acids. The CDR3 is CASSLQGSNYGYTF. The CDR3 DNA is TGTGCCAGCAGCTTACAGGGTTCTAACTATGGCTACACCTTC.

The chain employs TRBV20-1 and TRBJ2-2; D ambiguous. V was cut by 0 bases and J by 2 bases, with 10 bases left in between. CDR1 is DFQATT and CDR2 is SNEGSKA in the germline V gene (reference sequence). The CDR3 is 15 amino acids. CDR3 sequence: CSARDRRSNTGELFF. The DNA of the CDR3 is TGCAGTGCTAGAGACAGGCGTTCAAACACCGGGGAGCTGTTTTTT.

As regards this clonotype: A much more abundant neighbour one base away suggests this may be a read error. The V and J genes are TRBV7-8 and TRBJ2-7, with 9 bases lining up with TRBD2. The CDR3 is 14 residues long. Germline V gene data show CDR1 as SGHVS and CDR2 as FQNEAQ. V lost 5 bases to trimming and J lost 2 bases; unmatched junction nucleotides: 4. The CDR3 is CASSMTSGPYEQYF. Written as DNA, the CDR3 is TGTGCCAGCAGCATGACTAGCGGCCCCTACGAGCAGTACTTC.

This clonotype was counted at least ten times. The genes are TRBV28 and TRBJ2-5; D gene uncertain. The CDR3 extends over 15 amino acids. Germline assignment: CDR1 MDHEN and CDR2 SYDVKM. Trimming stripped 6 bases from V and 4 bases from J, with 18 bases between. The CDR3 sequence is CASSPDLDPGETQYF. CDR3 DNA: TGTGCCAGCAGCCCTGATTTGGACCCGGGAGAGACCCAGTACTTC.

This clonotype was found many times. The chain carries TRBV3-1 and TRBJ1-2; possibly TRBD1 for D (6 bases). V gave up 3 bases and J gave up 3 bases, with 17 bases separating them. The CDR3 has 16 amino acids. Germline CDR1 reads LGHDT; CDR2 reads YNNKEL (reference sequence). CDR3 bases: TGTGCCAGCAGCCACCTAAGGGGGAGAGGGGACTATGGCTACACCTTC. Translating it yields CASSHLRGRGDYGYTF.

V usage is TRBV28 and J usage is TRBJ2-3; TRBD1 aligns across 10 bases. V lost 5 bases and J lost 4; bases outside the gene matches: 6. Germline CDR1 is MDHEN and CDR2 is SYDVKM. The CDR3 has 15 amino acids. This chain's CDR3 is CASSPDRGRADTQYF. CDR3 bases: TGTGCCAGCAGTCCCGACAGGGGGCGAGCAGATACGCAGTATTTT.

The table lists this clonotype with many counts. A read error may produce the germline difference seen at one junction end. The V call is TRBV6-1, the J call TRBJ1-1; no clear D gene. This CDR3 region has 12 residues. CDR1 MNHNS and CDR2 SASEGT come from the germline V gene. CDR3 residues: CASRTSLSETFF. As DNA, the CDR3 is TGTGCCAGCAGGACGTCGTTAAGTGAAACTTTCTTT.

This clonotype was found many times. The genes are TRBV27 and TRBJ1-4, with 7 bases matching TRBD1. CDR1 is MNHEY, CDR2 SMNVEV, per germline (reference sequence). This CDR3 has 16 amino acids. J gave up 0 bases and V 5 bases, and 6 bases lay outside the gene matches. The CDR3 protein is CASSKRQGATNEKLFF. The CDR3 nucleotides read TGTGCCAGCAGTAAGAGACAGGGCGCAACTAATGAAAAACTGTTTTTT.

This clonotype was picked up many times. This chain links TRBV2 with TRBJ1-5; 8 bases line up with TRBD1. The germline V gene has CDR1 SNHLY and CDR2 FYNNEI. The CDR3 is made up of 14 amino acids. V lost 4 bases, J lost 5 bases, and 4 bases stayed unmatched. CDR3 DNA sequence: TGTGCCAGCAGTGCAGGACAGGGTTATCAGCCCCAGCATTTT. This sequence encodes CASSAGQGYQPQHF.

At least ten counts were recorded for this clonotype. This chain links TRBV14 with TRBJ1-1; D may be TRBD1 (6 bases). The V and J ends lost 0 bases and 1 base respectively, with 9 bases between them. Germline V lookup: CDR1 SGHDN, CDR2 FVKESK. This CDR3 has 15 amino acids. The CDR3 bases are TGTGCCAGCAGCCAAGATTACAGGGCGAACACTGAAGCTTTCTTT. As protein: CASSQDYRANTEAFF.

The chain is built from TRBV29-1 and TRBJ2-3; D is uncertain. The CDR3 has 12 residues. Germline V lookup: CDR1 SQVTM, CDR2 ANQGSEA. Trimming took 4 bases from V and 3 from J, leaving 8 bases between them. The CDR3 sequence is CSVALVTDTQYF. CDR3 nucleotide sequence: TGCAGCGTTGCCTTGGTAACAGATACGCAGTATTTT.

This clonotype was seen ten or more times. This chain uses TRBV28 with TRBJ1-1; 8 bases line up with TRBD1. The CDR3 spans 16 residues. Germline V gene sequence: CDR1 MDHEN, CDR2 SYDVKM. Trimming at V came to 3 bases and at J to 1 base, leaving 7 bases not matched to a gene. CDR3 sequence (DNA): TGTGCCAGCAGTTTGCCAGGGGGCTCGTGGAACACTGAAGCTTTCTTT. Amino acids: CASSLPGGSWNTEAFF.